This record covers a single TCR beta chain. The target antigen is unknown. The table came from immunoSEQ multiplex PCR; TCRdb's copy has only in-frame clones and leaves some out. Of roughly 170,000 clones in the sample, approximately 94% were seen once. This sample is part of a study of T cell responses to AZD1222 COVID-19 vaccine. General observations from the study: Per reports, nearly half of all spike-specific TCRs target regions that are unmutated in variants. It was only a handful of AZD1222 recipients who were seropositive at baseline. It should be noted that donors were predominantly white British and more often female, and clonal diversity was possibly underestimated.

CDR3 length: 14 residues. Germline CDR1 and CDR2: MNHEY and SMNVEV (reference sequence). V trimming: 5 bases; J trimming: 8 bases; junction bases outside the gene matches: 10. The receptor was derived from an adult who received the AZD1222 COVID-19 vaccine. The chain carries TRBV27 and TRBJ1-2; TRBD1 agrees at 8 bases. The specimen was peripheral blood, collected 28 days after the second AZD1222 dose. The CDR3 DNA reads TGTGCCAGCAGTGTATACCAGGGGGCTTTAGGCTACACCTTC. Translating it yields CASSVYQGALGYTF.